The 21 T cell receptor beta chains below all came from one sample that was sequenced in a study of T cells in Graves' hyperthyroidism and ophthalmopathy. TCR beta CDR3 regions were amplified from RNA. First-round RT-PCR with HTBI primers amplified the TCR CDR3 region. TCRdb called the multiplex PCR reads again in MiXCR, with one record for every CDR3 protein. The top ten hold 45% to 50% of the sample, which has 300,000 to 350,000 distinct CDR3 sequences, 15% to 20% seen once. Sequences were obtained from blood. Receptors were obtained from a woman aged 50 to 65 with Graves' hyperthyroidism.

The table lists this clonotype with many counts. The chain carries TRBV7-8 and TRBJ1-1, with TRBD1 matching over 7 bases. Germline lookup yields CDR1 SGHVS and CDR2 FQNEAQ. The CDR3 has 16 amino acids. The V and J ends lost 3 bases and 0 bases, in that order; junction bases with no gene match: 7. In DNA, the CDR3 is TGTGCCAGCAGCTTCTCTAGGGACAGCCTGAACACTGAAGCTTTCTTT. It is translated as CASSFSRDSLNTEAFF.

This sequence joins TRBV7-2 and TRBJ2-1; TRBD2 matches 16 bases. This CDR3 has 15 amino acids. V shed 7 bases, J shed 14 bases, and the junction held 11 bases outside the gene matches. From germline, CDR1 is SGHTA and CDR2 FQGNSA. CDR3 loop: CASNPGLAGGPSEFF. DNA for the CDR3: TGTGCCAGCAACCCGGGACTAGCGGGGGGGCCTTCAGAGTTCTTC.

This clonotype was seen at least ten times. This chain links TRBV6-1 with TRBJ2-5; 8 nucleotides line up with TRBD1. Unmatched junction bases numbered 6, after V lost 5 bases and J lost 1 base. This CDR3 spans 15 amino acids. Per the germline V gene, CDR1 is MNHNS and CDR2 is SASEGT. CDR3 sequence (DNA): TGTGCCAGCAGTTTCGACAGGGGAGGCCAAGAGACCCAGTACTTC. Translated: CASSFDRGGQETQYF.

This clonotype has just a few counts. The chain carries TRBV10-2 and TRBJ1-1; D may be TRBD1 (5 bases). The CDR3 contains 14 residues. Germline values: CDR1 WSHSY, CDR2 SAAADI. The V end lost 3 bases, the J end lost 6 bases, and 14 bases lay between the germline ends. CDR3 in DNA: TGCGCCAGCAGTGACCTCGGGGGTCGCGCTGAAGCTTTCTTT. This codes for CASSDLGGRAEAFF.

With regard to this clonotype: Being one base from a much bigger clone, this may be a read error. The chain carries TRBV27 and TRBJ2-3; 9 bases agree with TRBD2. CDR3 length: 16 residues. Germline loops: CDR1 MNHEY, CDR2 SMNVEV (reference sequence). The CDR3 is CAGSLSWGGRADTQYF. The CDR3 DNA follows: TGTGCCGGCAGTTTATCGTGGGGCGGGAGGGCAGATACGCAGTATTTT.

This clonotype was counted between two and nine times. Here the CDR3 DNA reads TGCGCCAGCAGCTTGATTAGCGGGGGGGCCACAGATACGCAGTATTTT. Encoded protein: CASSLISGGATDTQYF. The chain joins TRBV5-1 to TRBJ2-3, with TRBD2 matching over 11 bases. The V gene end was trimmed by 1 base and the J gene end by 2 bases; junction bases not matched to a gene: 3. The CDR3 has 16 residues. Germline assignment: CDR1 SGHRS and CDR2 YFSETQ.

A note on this clonotype: A much larger clone differs from this one at a single base, so this may be a read error. This rearrangement joins TRBV28 to TRBJ2-7, with 9 nucleotides matching TRBD1. Germline CDR1 reads MDHEN; CDR2 reads SYDVKM. The CDR3 is 14 amino acids. V lost 3 bases to trimming and J lost 5 bases; unmatched junction nucleotides: 5. The CDR3 sequence is CASSFLQGADEQYF. CDR3 nucleotides: TGTGCCAGCAGTTTCCTACAGGGGGCGGACGAGCAGTACTTC.

This clonotype was counted between two and nine times. The chain has TRBV2 and TRBJ2-7, with 12 bases aligning to TRBD1. The CDR3 is 13 residues long. The germline V gene encodes CDR1 SNHLY and CDR2 FYNNEI. V gave up 6 bases and J gave up 7 bases; unmatched junction bases: 4. CDR3 residues: CASRGQGAREQYF. The CDR3 DNA follows: TGTGCCAGCAGGGGACAGGGGGCTAGAGAGCAGTACTTC.

This clonotype has ten or more counts. The CDR3 spells CASSFGGTGDSEQFF. CDR3 bases: TGTGCCAGCAGCTTCGGTGGGACAGGGGATTCTGAGCAGTTCTTC. The V gene is TRBV11-2, the J gene TRBJ2-1; 10 bases line up with TRBD1. V shed 3 bases, J shed 9 bases, and the junction held 8 bases outside the gene matches. Germline V gives CDR1 SGHAT, CDR2 FQNNGV. The CDR3 is 15 residues long. Variable domain in full (rest from reference TRBV11-2 and TRBJ2-1): EAGVAQSPRYKIIEKRQSVAFWCNPISGHATLYWYQQILGQGPKLLIQFQNNGVVDDSQLPKDRFSAERLKGVDSTLKIQPAKLEDSAVYLCASSFGGTGDSEQFFGPGTRLTVL.

This clonotype was seen more than once but under ten times. The V call is TRBV2, the J call TRBJ1-6, with TRBD1 as a possible D gene (5 bases). CDR1 is SNHLY and CDR2 is FYNNEI in the germline V gene. The CDR3 sequence is 17 residues long. V was cut by 3 bases and J by 0 bases, with 12 bases left in between. The CDR3 here is CASSERQILSYNSPLHF. The CDR3, as DNA: TGTGCCAGCAGTGAGAGACAGATACTCTCCTATAATTCACCCCTCCACTTT.

The rearrangement uses TRBV9 and TRBJ2-7; a weak D match, TRBD2 (5 bases). The length of the CDR3 is 13 residues. Between the trimmed V and J ends, which lost 0 bases and 5 bases, there was a span of 9 bases. Germline V lookup: CDR1 SGDLS, CDR2 YYNGEE. CDR3 in amino acids: CASSVVRVNEQYV. CDR3 DNA sequence: TGTGCCAGCAGCGTAGTGAGGGTAAACGAGCAGTACGTC.

The chain uses TRBV20-1 and TRBJ1-1; 7 bases agree with TRBD1. The CDR3 is 15 amino acids. V lost 0 bases to trimming and J lost 3 bases; unmatched junction nucleotides: 7. Germline loops: CDR1 DFQATT, CDR2 SNEGSKA (reference sequence). CDR3 DNA: TGCAGTGCTAGAGACTTCAGGGACAGTGACACTGAAGCTTTCTTT. It specifies CSARDFRDSDTEAFF.

This clonotype was seen ten or more times. This rearrangement joins TRBV6-2 or TRBV6-3 to TRBJ2-1, with 8 nucleotides matching TRBD1. The CDR3 consists of 16 residues. CDR1 and CDR2 (germline): MNHEY, SVGEGT. The J segment lost 3 bases and the V segment lost 6 bases, leaving 10 bases of the junction unmatched. This CDR3 is CASRQTRGLFYNEQFF. The CDR3 region has the DNA TGTGCCAGCAGACAAACCAGGGGGCTCTTCTACAATGAGCAGTTCTTC.

The chain joins TRBV30 to TRBJ1-6; possible D gene TRBD1, 6 bases. CDR3 length equals 13 residues. The V end lost 1 base, the J end lost 10 bases, and 11 bases lay between the germline ends. The germline V gene has CDR1 GTSNPN and CDR2 SVGIG (reference sequence). CDR3 sequence: CAWSAAGESPLHF. CDR3 bases: TGTGCCTGGAGTGCCGCAGGGGAATCACCCCTCCACTTT.

V gene TRBV2 combines with J gene TRBJ2-7, with D possibly being TRBD2 (5 bases). CDR3 length: 12 amino acids. V was cut by 8 bases and J by 2 bases, with 10 bases left in between. CDR1 and CDR2 from the germline V gene are SNHLY and FYNNEI. CDR3 sequence (DNA): TGTGCCAGCGGGAGAGGGACCTACGAGCAGTACGTC. It translates to CASGRGTYEQYV.

This clonotype was recorded a few times. This sequence joins TRBV9 and TRBJ1-1; 7 bases line up with TRBD1. The CDR3 has 15 amino acids. Germline CDR1 and CDR2: SGDLS and YYNGEE. Germline trimming cut 0 bases from V and 0 bases from J; bases unmatched to any gene: 2. CDR3 coding DNA: TGTGCCAGCAGCGTAGGGGACAGCTTGAACACTGAAGCTTTCTTT. This encodes CASSVGDSLNTEAFF.

This clonotype was observed at least ten times. The V gene is TRBV6-1, the J gene TRBJ2-7; 11 bases agree with TRBD1. V was clipped by 6 bases and J by 3 bases; unmatched bases: 7. Germline lookup yields CDR1 MNHNS and CDR2 SASEGT. The CDR3 spans 15 residues. The CDR3 is CASRPGTGGIYEQYF. As DNA, the CDR3 is TGTGCCAGCAGACCAGGGACAGGGGGTATCTACGAGCAGTACTTC.

CDR3 protein: CASSPDSSYNEQFF. The CDR3 nucleotides are TGTGCCAGCAGCCCGGACTCATCCTACAATGAGCAGTTCTTC. V is TRBV7-9 and J is TRBJ2-1; a possible D gene is TRBD2 (5 bases). This CDR3 has 14 residues. From germline, CDR1 is SEHNR and CDR2 FQNEAQ (reference sequence). V was pared by 5 bases and J by 1 base, with 9 bases between.

This clonotype showed up many times. The J gene is TRBJ1-4, the V gene TRBV30, with TRBD1 matching 11 bases. The CDR3 runs 15 residues. Germline CDR1 is GTSNPN and CDR2 is SVGIG (reference sequence). V shed 1 base, J shed 5 bases, and the junction held 3 bases outside the gene matches. This chain's CDR3 is CAWSDGQGANEKLFF. CDR3 DNA: TGTGCCTGGAGTGACGGACAGGGGGCGAATGAAAAACTGTTTTTT.

There are many counts of this clonotype. This sequence joins TRBV6-1 and TRBJ1-1; weak D call: TRBD1 (6 bases). V lost 2 bases and J 6 bases, leaving 10 bases between the germline ends. Per the germline V gene, CDR1 is MNHNS and CDR2 is SASEGT. The CDR3 runs to 13 residues. The CDR3 loop reads CASSETGFPEAFF. Written as DNA, the CDR3 is TGTGCCAGCAGTGAAACAGGGTTCCCTGAAGCTTTCTTT.

This chain connects TRBV11-3 to TRBJ2-1; D not certain. Germline lookup yields CDR1 SGHNT and CDR2 YENEEA. The CDR3 runs 15 residues. The ends were cut back, 0 bases at V and 4 bases at J, with 10 bases in the middle. As DNA, the CDR3 is TGTGCCAGCAGCTTAGAAAGTGGGTTATACAATGAGCAGTTCTTC. This sequence encodes CASSLESGLYNEQFF.